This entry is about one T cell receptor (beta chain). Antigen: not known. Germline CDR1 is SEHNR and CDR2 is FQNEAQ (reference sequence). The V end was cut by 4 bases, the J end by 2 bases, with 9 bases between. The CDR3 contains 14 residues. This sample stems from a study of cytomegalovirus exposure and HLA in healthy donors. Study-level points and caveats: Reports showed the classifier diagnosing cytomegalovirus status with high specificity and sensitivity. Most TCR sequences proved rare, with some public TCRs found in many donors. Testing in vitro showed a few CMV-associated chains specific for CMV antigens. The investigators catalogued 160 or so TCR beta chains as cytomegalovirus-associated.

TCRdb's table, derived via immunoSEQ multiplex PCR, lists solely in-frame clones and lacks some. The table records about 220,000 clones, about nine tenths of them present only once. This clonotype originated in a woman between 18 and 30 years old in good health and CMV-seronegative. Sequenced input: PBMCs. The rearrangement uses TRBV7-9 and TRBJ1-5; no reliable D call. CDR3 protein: CASSSLPGNQPQHF. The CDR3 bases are TGTGCCAGCAGCTCTCTCCCGGGCAATCAGCCCCAGCATTTT.